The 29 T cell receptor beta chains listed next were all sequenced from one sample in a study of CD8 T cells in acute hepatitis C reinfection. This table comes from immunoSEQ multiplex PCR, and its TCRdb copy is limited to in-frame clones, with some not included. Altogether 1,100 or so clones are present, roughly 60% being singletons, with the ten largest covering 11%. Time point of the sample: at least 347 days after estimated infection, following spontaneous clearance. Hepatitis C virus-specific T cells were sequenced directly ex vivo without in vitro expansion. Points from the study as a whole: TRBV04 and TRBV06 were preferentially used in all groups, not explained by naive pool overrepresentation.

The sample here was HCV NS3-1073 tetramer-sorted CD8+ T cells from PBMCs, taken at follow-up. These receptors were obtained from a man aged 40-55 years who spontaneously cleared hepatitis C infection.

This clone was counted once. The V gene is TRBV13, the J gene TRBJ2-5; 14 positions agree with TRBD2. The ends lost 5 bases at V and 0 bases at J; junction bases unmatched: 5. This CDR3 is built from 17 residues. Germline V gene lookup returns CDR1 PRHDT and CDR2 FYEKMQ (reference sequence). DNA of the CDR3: TGTGCCAGCAGCCCGCGGACTAGCGGGGGGTACCAAGAGACCCAGTACTTC. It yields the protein CASSPRTSGGYQETQYF. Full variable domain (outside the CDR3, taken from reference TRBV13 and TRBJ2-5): AAGVIQSPRHLIKEKRETATLKCYPIPRHDTVYWYQQGPGQDPQFLISFYEKMQSDKGSIPDRFSAQQFSDYHSELNMSSLELGDSALYFCASSPRTSGGYQETQYFGPGTRLLVL.

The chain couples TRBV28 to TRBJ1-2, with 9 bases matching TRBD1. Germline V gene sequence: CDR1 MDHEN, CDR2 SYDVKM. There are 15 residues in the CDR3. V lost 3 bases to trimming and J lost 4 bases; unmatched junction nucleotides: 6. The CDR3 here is CASSFPNRGPYGYTF. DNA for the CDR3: TGTGCCAGCAGTTTTCCCAACAGGGGGCCCTATGGCTACACCTTC.

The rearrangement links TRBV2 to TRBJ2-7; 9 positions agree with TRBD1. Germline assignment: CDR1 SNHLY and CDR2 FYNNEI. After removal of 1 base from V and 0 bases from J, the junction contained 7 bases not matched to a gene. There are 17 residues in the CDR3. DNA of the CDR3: TGTGCCAGCAGTGAAGTACCGGGACAGGGTCTCTCCTACGAGCAGTACTTC. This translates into CASSEVPGQGLSYEQYF.

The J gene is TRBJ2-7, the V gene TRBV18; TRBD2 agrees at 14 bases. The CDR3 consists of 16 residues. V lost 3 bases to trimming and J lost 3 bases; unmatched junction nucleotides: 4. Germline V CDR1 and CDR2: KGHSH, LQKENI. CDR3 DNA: TGTGCCAGCTCACCGATGACTAGCGGGGGGGTCTACGAGCAGTACTTC. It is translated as CASSPMTSGGVYEQYF.

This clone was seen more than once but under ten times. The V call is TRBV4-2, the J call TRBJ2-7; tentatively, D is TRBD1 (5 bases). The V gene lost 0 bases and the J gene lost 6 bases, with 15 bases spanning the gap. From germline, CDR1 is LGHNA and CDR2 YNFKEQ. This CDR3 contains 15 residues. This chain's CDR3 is CASSQEQGSWGEQYF. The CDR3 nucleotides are TGTGCCAGCAGCCAAGAGCAGGGATCCTGGGGCGAGCAGTACTTC.

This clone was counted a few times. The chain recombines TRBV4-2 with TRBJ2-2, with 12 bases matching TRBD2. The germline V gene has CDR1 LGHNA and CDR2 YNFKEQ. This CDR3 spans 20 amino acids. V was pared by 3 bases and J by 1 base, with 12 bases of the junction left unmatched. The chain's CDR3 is CASSHEIPLAGGLNTGELFF. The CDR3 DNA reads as TGTGCCAGCAGCCACGAAATCCCACTAGCGGGAGGACTGAACACCGGGGAGCTGTTTTTT.

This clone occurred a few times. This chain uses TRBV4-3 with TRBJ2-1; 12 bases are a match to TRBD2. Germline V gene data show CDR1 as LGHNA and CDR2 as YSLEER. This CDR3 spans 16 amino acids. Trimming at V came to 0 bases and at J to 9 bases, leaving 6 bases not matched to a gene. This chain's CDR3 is CASSQETLAGGGEQFF. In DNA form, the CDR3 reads TGCGCCAGCAGCCAAGAGACCCTAGCGGGAGGGGGTGAGCAGTTCTTC.

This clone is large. The CDR3 sequence: CSVAIQGGPEAQHF. CDR3 sequence (DNA): TGCAGCGTCGCCATTCAAGGGGGGCCAGAGGCCCAGCATTTT. The V gene is TRBV29-1, the J gene TRBJ1-5; D is perhaps TRBD1 (6 bases). Trimming took 6 bases from V and 11 from J, leaving 23 bases between them. Germline V gene sequence: CDR1 SQVTM, CDR2 ANQGSEA. The CDR3 is 14 amino acids.

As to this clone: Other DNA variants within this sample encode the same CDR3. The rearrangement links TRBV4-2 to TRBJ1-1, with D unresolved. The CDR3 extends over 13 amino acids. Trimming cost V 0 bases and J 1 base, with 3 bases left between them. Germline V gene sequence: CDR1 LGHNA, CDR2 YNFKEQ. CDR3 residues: CASSQDKNTEAFF. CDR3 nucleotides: TGTGCCAGCAGCCAAGATAAGAACACTGAAGCTTTCTTT.

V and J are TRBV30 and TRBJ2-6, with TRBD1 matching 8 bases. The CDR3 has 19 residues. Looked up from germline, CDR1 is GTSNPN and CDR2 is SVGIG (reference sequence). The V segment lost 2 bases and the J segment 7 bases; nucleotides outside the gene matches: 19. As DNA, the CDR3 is TGTGCCTGGAGTCGTATGGGTGAGACAGGGGTCCAGGCAGCCAACGTCCTGACTTTC. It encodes CAWSRMGETGVQAANVLTF.

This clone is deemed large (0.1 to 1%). CDR3 coding DNA: TGCGCCAGCAGTCTCCTCGGAACAGGGGGGATCTACGAGCAGTACTTC. Amino acids: CASSLLGTGGIYEQYF. The J gene is TRBJ2-7, the V gene TRBV4-1; TRBD1 matches at 8 bases. V lost 6 bases to trimming and J lost 3 bases; unmatched junction nucleotides: 13. The germline V gene encodes CDR1 MGHRA and CDR2 YSYEKL. The CDR3 is made up of 16 amino acids.

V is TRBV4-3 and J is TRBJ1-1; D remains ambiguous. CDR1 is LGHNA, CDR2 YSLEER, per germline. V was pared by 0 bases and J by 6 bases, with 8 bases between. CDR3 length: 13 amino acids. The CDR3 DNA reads TGCGCCAGCAGCCAAGAAAGCGGAGCTGAAGCTTTCTTT. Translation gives CASSQESGAEAFF.

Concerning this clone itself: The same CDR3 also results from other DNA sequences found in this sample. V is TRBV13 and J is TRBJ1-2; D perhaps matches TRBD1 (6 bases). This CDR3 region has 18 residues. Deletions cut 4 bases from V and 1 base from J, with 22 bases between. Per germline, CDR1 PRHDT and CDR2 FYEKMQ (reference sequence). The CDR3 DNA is TGTGCCAGCAGCTATCCGGCGAGGGAGGGGGGTCTTAACTATGGCTACACCTTC. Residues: CASSYPAREGGLNYGYTF.

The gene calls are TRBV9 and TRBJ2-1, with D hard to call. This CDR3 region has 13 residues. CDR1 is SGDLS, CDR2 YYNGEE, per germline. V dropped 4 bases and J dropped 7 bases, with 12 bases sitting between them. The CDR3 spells CASSPFAANEQFF. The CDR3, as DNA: TGTGCCAGCAGCCCTTTCGCCGCAAATGAGCAGTTCTTC.

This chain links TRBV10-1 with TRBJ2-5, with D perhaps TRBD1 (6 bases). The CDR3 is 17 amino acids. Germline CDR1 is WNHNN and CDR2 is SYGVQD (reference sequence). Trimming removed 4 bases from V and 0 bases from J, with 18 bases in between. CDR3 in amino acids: CASSGRGEFQYQETQYF. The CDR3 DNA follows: TGCGCCAGCAGTGGCAGGGGAGAATTCCAGTACCAAGAGACCCAGTACTTC.

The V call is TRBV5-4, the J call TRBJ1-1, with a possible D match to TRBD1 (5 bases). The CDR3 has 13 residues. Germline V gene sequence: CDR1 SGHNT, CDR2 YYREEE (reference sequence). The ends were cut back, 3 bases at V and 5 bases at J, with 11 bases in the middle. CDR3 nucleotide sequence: TGTGCCAGCAGCTCACCCCAGGGAACTGAAGCTTTCTTT. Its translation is CASSSPQGTEAFF.

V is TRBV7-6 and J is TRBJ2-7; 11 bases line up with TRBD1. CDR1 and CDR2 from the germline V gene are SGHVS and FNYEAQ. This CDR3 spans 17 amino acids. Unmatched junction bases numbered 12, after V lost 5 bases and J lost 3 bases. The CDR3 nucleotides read TGTGCCAGCAGCAAAGAGGGACCCGGGACAGGGGGCTACGAGCAGTACTTC. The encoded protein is CASSKEGPGTGGYEQYF.

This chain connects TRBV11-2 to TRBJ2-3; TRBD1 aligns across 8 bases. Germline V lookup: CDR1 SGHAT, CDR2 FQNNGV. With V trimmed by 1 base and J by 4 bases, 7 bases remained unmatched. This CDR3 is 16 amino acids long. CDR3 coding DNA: TGTGCCAGCAGCTTAGTTCCAGGGGGCGCACCAGATACGCAGTATTTT. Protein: CASSLVPGGAPDTQYF.

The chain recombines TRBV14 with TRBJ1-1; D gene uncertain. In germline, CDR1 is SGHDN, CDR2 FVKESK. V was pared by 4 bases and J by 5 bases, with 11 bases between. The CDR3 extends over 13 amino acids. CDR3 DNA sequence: TGTGCCAGCAGCCCAGGTCCGGGAACTGAAGCTTTCTTT. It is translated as CASSPGPGTEAFF.

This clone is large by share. The CDR3, as DNA: TGTGCCTGGAGTGTACCGGCAGGAACTTACATGAACACTGAAGCTTTCTTT. Protein sequence: CAWSVPAGTYMNTEAFF. V and J are TRBV30 and TRBJ1-1, with D unclear. The CDR3 runs 17 residues. The V gene lost 0 bases and the J gene lost 0 bases, with 17 bases spanning the gap. Germline V CDR1 and CDR2: GTSNPN, SVGIG (reference sequence). The whole variable domain, remainder taken from reference TRBV30 and TRBJ1-1, is SQTIHQWPATLVQPVGSPLSLECTVEGTSNPNLYWYRQAAGRGLQLLFYSVGIGQISSEVPQNLSASRPQDRQFILSSKKLLLSDSGFYLCAWSVPAGTYMNTEAFFGQGTRLTVV.

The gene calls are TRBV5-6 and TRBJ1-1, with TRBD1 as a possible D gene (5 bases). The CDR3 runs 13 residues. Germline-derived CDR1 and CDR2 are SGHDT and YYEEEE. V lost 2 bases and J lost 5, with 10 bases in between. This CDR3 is CASSFGGGTEAFF. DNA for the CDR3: TGTGCCAGCAGCTTTGGCGGGGGGACTGAAGCTTTCTTT.

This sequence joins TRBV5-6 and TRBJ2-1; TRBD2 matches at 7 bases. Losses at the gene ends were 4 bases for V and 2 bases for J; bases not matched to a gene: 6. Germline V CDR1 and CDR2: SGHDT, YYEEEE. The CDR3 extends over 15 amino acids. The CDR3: CASSTLASTYNEQFF. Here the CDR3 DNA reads TGTGCCAGCAGCACACTAGCGAGCACCTACAATGAGCAGTTCTTC. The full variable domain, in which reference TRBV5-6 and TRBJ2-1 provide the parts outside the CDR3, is DAGVTQSPTHLIKTRGQQVTLRCSPKSGHDTVSWYQQALGQGPQFIFQYYEEEERQRGNFPDRFSGHQFPNYSSELNVNALLLGDSALYLCASSTLASTYNEQFFGPGTRLTVL.

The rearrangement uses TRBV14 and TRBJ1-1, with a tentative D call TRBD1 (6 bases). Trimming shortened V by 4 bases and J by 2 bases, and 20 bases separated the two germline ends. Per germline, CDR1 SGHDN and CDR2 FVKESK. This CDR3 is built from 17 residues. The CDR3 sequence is CASSRWGPPPTNTEAFF. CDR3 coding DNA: TGTGCCAGCAGCCGCTGGGGGCCTCCCCCAACTAACACTGAAGCTTTCTTT.

CDR3 sequence: CASSPRQGIKLNTGELFF. The CDR3 nucleotides read TGTGCCAGCAGTCCCCGACAGGGAATTAAGCTGAACACCGGGGAGCTGTTTTTT. This rearrangement joins TRBV28 to TRBJ2-2; TRBD1 matches 7 bases. V was clipped by 5 bases and J by 1 base; unmatched bases: 13. CDR1 is MDHEN, CDR2 SYDVKM, per germline. The CDR3 is made up of 18 amino acids.

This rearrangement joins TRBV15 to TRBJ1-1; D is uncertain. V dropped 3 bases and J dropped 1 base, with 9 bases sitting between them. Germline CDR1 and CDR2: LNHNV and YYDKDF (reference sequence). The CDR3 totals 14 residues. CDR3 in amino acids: CATSSLTPNTEAFF. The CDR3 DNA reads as TGTGCCACCAGCAGTCTGACACCGAACACTGAAGCTTTCTTT.

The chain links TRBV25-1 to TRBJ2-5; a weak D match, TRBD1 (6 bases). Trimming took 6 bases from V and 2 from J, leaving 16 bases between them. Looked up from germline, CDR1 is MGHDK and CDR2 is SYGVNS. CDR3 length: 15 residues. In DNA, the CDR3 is TGTGCCAGCAGCCCAGGGGCAGGTTCACAAGAGACCCAGTACTTC. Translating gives CASSPGAGSQETQYF.

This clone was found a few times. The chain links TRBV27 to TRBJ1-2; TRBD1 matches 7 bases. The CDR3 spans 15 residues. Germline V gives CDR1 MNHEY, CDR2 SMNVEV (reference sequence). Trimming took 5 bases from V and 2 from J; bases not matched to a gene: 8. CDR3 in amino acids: CASSLFGQDNYGYTF. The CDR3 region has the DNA TGTGCCAGCAGTCTATTTGGACAGGACAACTATGGCTACACCTTC.

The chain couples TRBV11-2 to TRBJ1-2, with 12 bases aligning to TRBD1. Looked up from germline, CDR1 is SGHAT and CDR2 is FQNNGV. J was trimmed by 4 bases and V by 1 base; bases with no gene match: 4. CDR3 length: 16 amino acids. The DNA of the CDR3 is TGTGCCAGCAGCTTAGCCGGGGGACAGGGGGCCTATGGCTACACCTTC. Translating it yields CASSLAGGQGAYGYTF.

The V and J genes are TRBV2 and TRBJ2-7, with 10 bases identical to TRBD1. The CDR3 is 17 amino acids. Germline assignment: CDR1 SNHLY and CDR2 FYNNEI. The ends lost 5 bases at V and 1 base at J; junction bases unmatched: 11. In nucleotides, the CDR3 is TGTGCCAGCAGTCCGGTCCCGGGACAGGGGTTATCCTACGAGCAGTACTTC. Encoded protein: CASSPVPGQGLSYEQYF. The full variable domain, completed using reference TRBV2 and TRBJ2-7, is EPEVTQTPSHQVTQMGQEVILRCVPISNHLYFYWYRQILGQKVEFLVSFYNNEISEKSEIFDDQFSVERPDGSNFTLKIRSTKLEDSAMYFCASSPVPGQGLSYEQYFGPGTRLTVT.